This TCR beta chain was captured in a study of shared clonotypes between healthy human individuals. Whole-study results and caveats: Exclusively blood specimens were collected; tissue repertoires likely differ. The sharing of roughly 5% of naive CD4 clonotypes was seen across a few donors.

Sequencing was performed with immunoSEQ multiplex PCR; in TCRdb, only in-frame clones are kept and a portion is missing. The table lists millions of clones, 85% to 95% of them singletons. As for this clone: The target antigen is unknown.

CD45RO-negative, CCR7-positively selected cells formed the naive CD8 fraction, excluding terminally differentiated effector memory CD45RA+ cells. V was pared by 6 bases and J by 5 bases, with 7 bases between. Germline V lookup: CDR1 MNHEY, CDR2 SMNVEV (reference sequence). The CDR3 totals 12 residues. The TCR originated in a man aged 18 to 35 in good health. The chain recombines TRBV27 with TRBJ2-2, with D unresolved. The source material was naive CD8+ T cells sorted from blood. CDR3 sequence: CASRGWTGELFF. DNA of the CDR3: TGTGCCAGCAGGGGTTGGACCGGGGAGCTGTTTTTT.